These 15 T cell receptor beta chains came from one sample sequenced in a study of shared clonotypes between healthy human individuals. Here immunoSEQ multiplex PCR was the method, and the copy in TCRdb shows in-frame clones only, minus some. Of 2 million to 2.5 million clones listed, approximately 93% are singletons. Sequenced sample: naive CD4+ T cells from PBMCs. The subset: CD45RA+ positively selected. The receptors were sampled from a man aged 18 to 30 in good health. Some clones in this sample may be carry-over from other donors' samples.

This chain uses TRBV4-1 with TRBJ1-2; possible D gene TRBD1, 5 bases. CDR1 and CDR2 (germline): MGHRA, YSYEKL. Trimming cost V 1 base and J 8 bases, with 11 bases left between them. The CDR3 runs to 13 residues. The chain's CDR3 is CASSQGPGFGYTF. CDR3 nucleotide sequence: TGCGCCAGCAGCCAAGGTCCAGGGTTCGGCTACACCTTC.

The chain links TRBV19 to TRBJ2-7; tentatively, D is TRBD1 or TRBD2 (5 bases each). V lost 6 bases and J 3 bases, leaving 18 bases between the germline ends. CDR1 is LNHDA and CDR2 is SQIVND in the germline V gene (reference sequence). The CDR3 extends over 15 amino acids. CDR3 coding DNA: TGTGCCAGTAGGAGCCGGGACGGAGGAAACTACGAGCAGTACTTC. Its protein product is CASRSRDGGNYEQYF. The complete variable domain, with remaining parts taken from reference TRBV19 and TRBJ2-7, reads DGGITQSPKYLFRKEGQNVTLSCEQNLNHDAMYWYRQDPGQGLRLIYYSQIVNDFQKGDIAEGYSVSREKKESFPLTVTSAQKNPTAFYLCASRSRDGGNYEQYFGPGTRLTVT.

The chain recombines TRBV28 with TRBJ2-3; D is unclear. CDR3 length: 11 amino acids. Trimming took off 10 bases at V and 4 bases at J, with 9 bases between the two ends. Germline loops: CDR1 MDHEN, CDR2 SYDVKM. For the CDR3, the DNA is TGTGCCATCCGAAGCGCAGATACGCAGTATTTT. This encodes CAIRSADTQYF. Together with reference TRBV28 and TRBJ2-3, the CDR3 gives the full variable domain: DVKVTQSSRYLVKRTGEKVFLECVQDMDHENMFWYRQDPGLGLRLIYFSYDVKMKEKGDIPEGYSVSREKKERFSLILESASTNQTSMYLCAIRSADTQYFGPGTRLTVL.

The V gene is TRBV5-4, the J gene TRBJ2-3, with a tentative D call TRBD2 (6 bases). V gave up 2 bases and J gave up 4 bases, with 11 bases separating them. The CDR3 runs to 14 residues. The germline gives CDR1 SGHNT, CDR2 YYREEE (reference sequence). CDR3 residues: CASSFREESDTQYF. The CDR3 region has the DNA TGTGCCAGCAGCTTCAGGGAGGAGTCAGATACGCAGTATTTT.

This clone was seen once. The chain joins TRBV4-3 to TRBJ1-3, with 8 bases matching TRBD1. The V and J ends lost 4 bases and 3 bases, in that order; junction bases with no gene match: 8. Germline V CDR1 and CDR2: LGHNA, YSLEER. The CDR3 is 16 residues long. The DNA for the CDR3 is TGCGCCAGCAGCCGGGCTGCAGGGGGCTTTGGAAACACCATATATTTT. Translated: CASSRAAGGFGNTIYF.

The rearrangement links TRBV5-4 to TRBJ2-2; TRBD2 matches at 9 bases. J was trimmed by 0 bases and V by 2 bases; bases with no gene match: 5. The CDR3 has 17 residues. Germline CDR1 reads SGHNT; CDR2 reads YYREEE (reference sequence). The CDR3 loop is CASSLDGLATNTGELFF. The CDR3, as DNA: TGTGCCAGCAGCTTAGACGGACTAGCGACGAACACCGGGGAGCTGTTTTTT.

CDR3 sequence: CASSLDRGRQETQYF. CDR3 coding DNA: TGTGCCAGCAGTTTAGACAGGGGGCGCCAAGAGACCCAGTACTTC. The V gene is TRBV27, the J gene TRBJ2-5, with 10 positions matching TRBD1. Germline loops: CDR1 MNHEY, CDR2 SMNVEV (reference sequence). Germline trimming cut 2 bases from V and 1 base from J; bases unmatched to any gene: 1. CDR3 length: 15 residues.

This clone was counted only a few times. J is TRBJ1-1 and V is TRBV30, with 9 bases fitting TRBD1. The germline V gene has CDR1 GTSNPN and CDR2 SVGIG (reference sequence). This CDR3 is built from 16 residues. V shed 1 base, J shed 1 base, and the junction held 7 bases outside the gene matches. CDR3 region: CAWSAHPGQGNTEAFF. In DNA, the CDR3 is TGTGCCTGGAGTGCACACCCGGGACAGGGGAACACTGAAGCTTTCTTT.

This sequence joins TRBV6-5 and TRBJ2-6; D is uncertain. The ends were cut back, 2 bases at V and 4 bases at J, with 9 bases in the middle. The germline CDR1 and CDR2 sequences are MNHEY and SVGAGI. This CDR3 has 15 residues. The CDR3 sequence is CASSYGDPGANVLTF. The CDR3 bases are TGTGCCAGCAGTTACGGGGATCCCGGGGCCAACGTCCTGACTTTC.

The chain uses TRBV29-1 and TRBJ2-7; D is unresolved. V was pared by 4 bases and J by 6 bases, with 10 bases between. Germline-derived CDR1 and CDR2 are SQVTM and ANQGSEA. The CDR3 is 11 residues long. The CDR3 region has the DNA TGCAGCGTTGTATCCCCCGGCGAGCAGTACTTC. This gives the protein CSVVSPGEQYF.

This sequence joins TRBV6-5 and TRBJ1-2, with TRBD1 matching 11 bases. CDR3 length: 16 amino acids. Germline CDR1 and CDR2: MNHEY and SVGAGI. Germline trimming cut 0 bases from V and 4 bases from J; bases unmatched to any gene: 4. In nucleotides, the CDR3 is TGTGCCAGCAGTTACTCCCGGACAGGGGGCGTCTATGGCTACACCTTC. It encodes CASSYSRTGGVYGYTF.

Note on this clone: The identical CDR3 is also encoded by other nucleotide sequences in the sample. V and J are TRBV5-1 and TRBJ2-1; D unclear. CDR3 length equals 13 residues. Per the germline V gene, CDR1 is SGHRS and CDR2 is YFSETQ. V shed 0 bases and J shed 5 bases, with 6 bases lying between them. Here the CDR3 reads CASSLGLNNEQFF. CDR3 sequence (DNA): TGCGCCAGCAGCTTGGGACTCAACAATGAGCAGTTCTTC. The full variable domain, rest sourced from reference TRBV5-1 and TRBJ2-1, is KAGVTQTPRYLIKTRGQQVTLSCSPISGHRSVSWYQQTPGQGLQFLFEYFSETQRNKGNFPGRFSGRQFSNSRSEMNVSTLELGDSALYLCASSLGLNNEQFFGPGTRLTVL.

For this clone: This CDR3 is also generated by other DNA sequences in the sample. V usage is TRBV7-3 and J usage is TRBJ2-5; D is undetermined. The germline V and J ends were trimmed by 5 bases and 5 bases, with 12 bases remaining between them. In germline, CDR1 is SGHTA, CDR2 FQGTGA. This CDR3 spans 13 amino acids. The CDR3 region is CASSLTVGETQYF. Here the CDR3 DNA reads TGTGCCAGCAGCCTCACGGTGGGCGAGACCCAGTACTTC.

The CDR3 nucleotides are TGTGCCAGCACCCCGGACAGCTATGGCTACACCTTC. Translation: CASTPDSYGYTF. The chain uses TRBV2 and TRBJ1-2, with D tentatively TRBD1 (6 bases). CDR3 length: 12 amino acids. Germline CDR1 reads SNHLY; CDR2 reads FYNNEI. The V end lost 7 bases, the J end lost 4 bases, and 10 bases lay between the germline ends.

V is TRBV7-2 and J is TRBJ1-4; D gene unclear. The V gene's germline CDR1 is SGHTA and CDR2 FQGNSA. There are 15 residues in the CDR3. V was shortened by 8 bases and J by 4 bases, with 17 bases between the two germline ends. The CDR3, as DNA: TGTGCCAGCCGGGCAGGCGGGAGTCTTAATGAAAAACTGTTTTTT. This encodes CASRAGGSLNEKLFF.